A selection of T cell receptor beta chains follows, all from one sample in a study of graft-versus-host responses after intestinal transplantation. Data came from immunoSEQ multiplex PCR; TCRdb stores just in-frame clones and leaves some out. The sample includes about 90,000 clones, about 93% of them seen just once. These receptors have no identified antigens. This specimen consisted of unstimulated CD8+ T cells sorted from spleen or lymph node cells, obtained before transplant. These receptors originate from a human donor who was the organ donor for an intestinal transplant. The CDR3 runs from the conserved cysteine through the conserved F or W. The D gene is left open where the match is weak. Some rows have no size entry. The others give once, few or many, or a class for an expanded clone.

D	J	size	V	DNA	CDR3
NA	TRBJ1-4	once	TRBV11-2	TGTGCCAGCAGCTTATCAGGAGTGGGAGTAAAACTGTTTTTT	CASSLSGVGVKLFF
NA	TRBJ2-7	NA	TRBV28	TGTGCCAGCAGTCCGGCGGGTTCCTACGAGCAGTACTTC	CASSPAGSYEQYF
NA	TRBJ1-5	NA	TRBV19	TGTGCCAGTACCGACGGCAGGGGTCAGCCCCAGCATTTT	CASTDGRGQPQHF
TRBD1	TRBJ1-1	NA	TRBV11-2	TGTGCCAGCAGCTTAGTAGGGACAGGGATAGCTTTCTTT	CASSLVGTGIAFF
NA	TRBJ1-2	once	TRBV6-1	TGTGCCAGGACTAGGACTGGTGATGGCTACACCTTC	CARTRTGDGYTF
NA	TRBJ2-7	NA	TRBV27	TGTGCCAGCAGTCCTCCCGCAGGGAACGAGCAGTACTTC	CASSPPAGNEQYF
NA	TRBJ2-3	once	TRBV7-9	TGTGCCAGCAGCTTAGAGTACCGGGACACCGTTAGCACAGATACGCAGTATTTT	CASSLEYRDTVSTDTQYF
NA	TRBJ2-6	NA	TRBV30	TGTGCCTGGAGTAGGCCAAGGGGGTACACTGGGGCCAACGTCCTGACTTTC	CAWSRPRGYTGANVLTF
TRBD2	TRBJ2-7	NA	TRBV15	TGTGCCACCAGCAGCCACCAGCGGGGGGCCCCCACCAACGAGCAGTACTTC	CATSSHQRGAPTNEQYF
NA	TRBJ1-1	NA	TRBV7-2	TGTGCCAGCGGTGTCGGGTCATCCGGGGGAGCTTTCTTT	CASGVGSSGGAFF
NA	TRBJ2-1	NA	TRBV5-1	TGCGCCAGCAGCACTGACAGTTACAATGAGCAGTTCTTC	CASSTDSYNEQFF
NA	TRBJ1-1	NA	TRBV7-3	TGTGCCAGCAGCTTAACCGGGTTGAACACTGAAGCTTTCTTT	CASSLTGLNTEAFF
NA	TRBJ2-7	NA	TRBV4-1	TGCGCCAGCAGCCCTCAAGGCCCGCGGGGACCCTTCGAGCAGTACTTC	CASSPQGPRGPFEQYF
NA	TRBJ2-1	NA	TRBV28	TGTGCCAGCAGCCACAGCTTGGCGAACTACAATGAGCAGTTCTTC	CASSHSLANYNEQFF
NA	TRBJ2-5	NA	TRBV18	TGTGCCAGCTCATCGAGAATTGGAGAGACCCAGTACTTC	CASSSRIGETQYF